These 9 T cell receptor beta chains were sequenced from one sample in a study of regulatory dendritic cells for organ transplantation. Generated by immunoSEQ multiplex PCR, the TCRdb table keeps only in-frame clones and is missing some. The sample consists of fewer than 40,000 clones, around nine tenths of them appearing once. Material for sequencing was naive CD8+ T cells from blood. Subset given: CD45RA+ naive T cells. All receptors come from a human donor in good health.

The chain has TRBV6-6 and TRBJ1-5; D call uncertain. CDR1 and CDR2 (germline): MNHNY, SVGAGI (reference sequence). The CDR3 totals 14 residues. Trimming removed 5 bases from V and 4 bases from J, with 12 bases in between. CDR3 sequence (DNA): TGTGCCAGCAGTGATATCTCGGAGAATCAGCCCCAGCATTTT. Amino acids: CASSDISENQPQHF.

V and J are TRBV29-1 and TRBJ2-1; 11 positions agree with TRBD2. Trimming removed 5 bases from V and 7 bases from J; junction bases left unmatched: 7. Germline CDR1 reads SQVTM; CDR2 reads ANQGSEA. The CDR3 totals 14 residues. The CDR3 protein is CSVILAGAGNEQFF. CDR3 sequence (DNA): TGCAGCGTTATACTAGCGGGAGCAGGAAATGAGCAGTTCTTC.

The V call is TRBV4-1, the J call TRBJ1-2, with D perhaps TRBD1 (6 bases). Trimming removed 3 bases at V and 1 base at J, with 9 bases between. This CDR3 comprises 14 residues. The V gene's germline CDR1 is MGHRA and CDR2 YSYEKL. The CDR3 sequence is CASSHQQGNYGYTF. In DNA form, the CDR3 reads TGCGCCAGCAGCCACCAACAGGGTAACTATGGCTACACCTTC.

V is TRBV30 and J is TRBJ2-7, with D possibly being TRBD1 or TRBD2 (5 bases each). The V and J ends lost 3 bases and 6 bases respectively, with 12 bases between them. Per the germline V gene, CDR1 is GTSNPN and CDR2 is SVGIG (reference sequence). CDR3 length equals 12 residues. The CDR3 DNA sequence: TGTGCCTGGAGGGACGGGGACGGCGAGCAGTACTTC. This encodes CAWRDGDGEQYF.

This CDR3 reads CASSYRDRGEDTQYF. The CDR3 coding sequence is TGCGCCAGCAGCTACCGGGACAGGGGAGAGGATACGCAGTATTTT. The chain has TRBV4-1 and TRBJ2-3; 10 bases match TRBD1. With V trimmed by 5 bases and J by 6 bases, 8 bases remained unmatched. The CDR3 is 15 residues long. CDR1 is MGHRA and CDR2 is YSYEKL in the germline V gene.

The chain carries TRBV4-3 and TRBJ2-1; maybe TRBD2 (5 bases). This CDR3 has 17 residues. With 0 bases removed from V and 3 bases from J, the gap between germline ends came to 15 bases. Germline V CDR1 and CDR2: LGHNA, YSLEER. The CDR3 DNA reads as TGCGCCAGCAGCCAAGATGAGTTTTTAGGGAGCTACAATGAGCAGTTCTTC. Translating it yields CASSQDEFLGSYNEQFF.

The V gene is TRBV6-6, the J gene TRBJ1-4; TRBD1 matches at 9 bases. This CDR3 comprises 15 residues. CDR1 is MNHNY and CDR2 is SVGAGI in the germline V gene (reference sequence). Trimming removed 1 base from V and 4 bases from J; junction bases left unmatched: 1. The CDR3 here is CASSYLGQGNEKLFF. As DNA, the CDR3 is TGTGCCAGCAGTTACTTGGGACAGGGTAATGAAAAACTGTTTTTT.

The chain employs TRBV25-1 and TRBJ1-6, with D perhaps TRBD1 (5 bases). This CDR3 has 15 residues. Germline V lookup: CDR1 MGHDK, CDR2 SYGVNS. Trimming took 0 bases from V and 10 from J, leaving 13 bases between them. CDR3 in amino acids: CASSEYGGRNSPLHF. The CDR3 nucleotides read TGTGCCAGCAGTGAATATGGGGGAAGAAACTCACCCCTCCACTTT.

The chain couples TRBV4-1 to TRBJ1-2; D may be TRBD1 (5 bases). Trimming removed 1 base from V and 4 bases from J, with 13 bases in between. Per the germline V gene, CDR1 is MGHRA and CDR2 is YSYEKL. The CDR3 spans 15 residues. CDR3 nucleotides: TGCGCCAGCAGCCAAGCAACCACAGGTGTCTATGGCTACACCTTC. It specifies CASSQATTGVYGYTF.